The clone carrying this TCR beta chain turned up a few times. Its antigen remains unidentified. The assay was immunoSEQ multiplex PCR, and TCRdb's table has in-frame clones only and misses some. The data hold under 40,000 clones, with less than 85% observed a single time. Germline CDR1 is SEHNR and CDR2 is FQNEAQ (reference sequence). This CDR3 comprises 14 residues. The V gene lost 2 bases and the J gene lost 0 bases, with 8 bases spanning the gap. Brentuximab vedotin exposure varied among the patients, all of whom had relapsed after autologous stem cell transplantation. The data derive from a study of PD-1 blockade in classical Hodgkin lymphoma. Study details: On a schedule of every 2 weeks, patients received nivolumab 3 mg/kg intravenously. Whole-study results and caveats: Compared with healthy donors, newly diagnosed patients reportedly showed lower baseline TCR diversity. It was among complete responders that baseline diversity resembled that of newly diagnosed patients.

This receptor was obtained from a human donor with classical Hodgkin lymphoma. The gene calls are TRBV7-9 and TRBJ2-7; D is unresolved. This material consisted of peripheral blood mononuclear cells (PBMCs), taken before the second cycle of nivolumab. The CDR3 DNA is TGTGCCAGCAGCTTACCAGCAAACTCCTACGAGCAGTACTTC. Amino acid sequence: CASSLPANSYEQYF.